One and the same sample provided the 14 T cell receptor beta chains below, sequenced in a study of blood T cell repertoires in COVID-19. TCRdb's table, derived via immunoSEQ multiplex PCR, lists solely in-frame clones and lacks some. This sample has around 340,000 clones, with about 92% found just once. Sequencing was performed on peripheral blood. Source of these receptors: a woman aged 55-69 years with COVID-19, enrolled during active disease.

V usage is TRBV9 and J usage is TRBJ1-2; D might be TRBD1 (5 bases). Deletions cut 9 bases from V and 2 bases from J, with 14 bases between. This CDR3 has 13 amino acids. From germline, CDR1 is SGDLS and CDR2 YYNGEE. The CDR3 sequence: CATAGRDNYGYTF. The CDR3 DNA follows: TGTGCCACCGCGGGGCGAGACAACTATGGCTACACCTTC. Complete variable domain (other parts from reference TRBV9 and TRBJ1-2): DSGVTQTPKHLITATGQRVTLRCSPRSGDLSVYWYQQSLDQGLQFLIQYYNGEERAKGNILERFSAQQFPDLHSELNLSSLELGDSALYFCATAGRDNYGYTFGSGTRLTVV.

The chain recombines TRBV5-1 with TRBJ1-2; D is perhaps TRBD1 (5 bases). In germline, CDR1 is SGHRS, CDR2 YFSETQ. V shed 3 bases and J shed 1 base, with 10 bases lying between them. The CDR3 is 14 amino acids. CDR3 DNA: TGCGCCAGCAGCTGGGAGGGGAGTAACTATGGCTACACCTTC. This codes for CASSWEGSNYGYTF.

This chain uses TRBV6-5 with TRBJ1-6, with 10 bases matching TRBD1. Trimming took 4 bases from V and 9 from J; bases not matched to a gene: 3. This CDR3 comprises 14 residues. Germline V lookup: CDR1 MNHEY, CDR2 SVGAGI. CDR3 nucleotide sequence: TGTGCCAGCAGTTCTGGACAGGGGGGTTCACCCCTCCACTTT. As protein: CASSSGQGGSPLHF.

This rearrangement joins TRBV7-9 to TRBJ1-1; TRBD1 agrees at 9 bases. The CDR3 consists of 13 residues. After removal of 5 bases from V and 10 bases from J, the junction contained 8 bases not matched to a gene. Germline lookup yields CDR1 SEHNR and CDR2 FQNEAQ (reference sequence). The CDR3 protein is CASSVQGALRAFF. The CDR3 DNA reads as TGTGCCAGCAGCGTACAGGGGGCGTTAAGAGCTTTCTTT.

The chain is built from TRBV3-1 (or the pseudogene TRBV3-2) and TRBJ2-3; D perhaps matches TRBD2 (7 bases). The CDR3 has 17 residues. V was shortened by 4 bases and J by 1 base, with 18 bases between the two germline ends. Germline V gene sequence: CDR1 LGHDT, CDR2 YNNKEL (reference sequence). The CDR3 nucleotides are TGTGCCAGCAGCCGTCTTACGGGGGGCATAGGCACAGATACGCAGTATTTT. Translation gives CASSRLTGGIGTDTQYF.

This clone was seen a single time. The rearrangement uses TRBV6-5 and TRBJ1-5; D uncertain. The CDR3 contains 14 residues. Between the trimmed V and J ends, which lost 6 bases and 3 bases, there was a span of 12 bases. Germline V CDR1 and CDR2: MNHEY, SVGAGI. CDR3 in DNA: TGTGCCAGCAGCCTTTACAGTTACAATCAGCCCCAGCATTTT. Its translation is CASSLYSYNQPQHF.

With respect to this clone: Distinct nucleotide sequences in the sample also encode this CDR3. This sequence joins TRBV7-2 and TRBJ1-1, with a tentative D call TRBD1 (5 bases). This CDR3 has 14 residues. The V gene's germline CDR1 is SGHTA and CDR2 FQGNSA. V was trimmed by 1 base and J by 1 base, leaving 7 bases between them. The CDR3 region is CASSLGGGNTEAFF. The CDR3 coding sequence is TGTGCCAGCAGCTTAGGGGGGGGGAACACTGAAGCTTTCTTT.

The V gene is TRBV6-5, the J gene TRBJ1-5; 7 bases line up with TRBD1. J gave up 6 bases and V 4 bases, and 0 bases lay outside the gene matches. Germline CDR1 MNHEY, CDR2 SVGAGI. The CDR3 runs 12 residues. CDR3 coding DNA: TGTGCCAGCAGTTCAGGGGGTCAGCCCCAGCATTTT. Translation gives CASSSGGQPQHF.

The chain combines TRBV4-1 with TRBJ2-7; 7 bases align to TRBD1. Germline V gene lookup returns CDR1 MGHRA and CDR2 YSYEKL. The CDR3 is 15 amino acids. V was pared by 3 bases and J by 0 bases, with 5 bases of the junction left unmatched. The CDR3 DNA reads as TGCGCCAGCAGCCATTTCACAGGGGACTCCTACGAGCAGTACTTC. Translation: CASSHFTGDSYEQYF.

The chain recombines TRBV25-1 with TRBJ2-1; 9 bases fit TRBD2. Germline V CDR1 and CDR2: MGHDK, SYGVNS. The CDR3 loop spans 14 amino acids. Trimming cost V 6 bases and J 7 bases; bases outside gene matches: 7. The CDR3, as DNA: TGTGCCAGCAGAGCCAGCGGGGGGTGGAATGAGCAGTTCTTC. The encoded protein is CASRASGGWNEQFF.

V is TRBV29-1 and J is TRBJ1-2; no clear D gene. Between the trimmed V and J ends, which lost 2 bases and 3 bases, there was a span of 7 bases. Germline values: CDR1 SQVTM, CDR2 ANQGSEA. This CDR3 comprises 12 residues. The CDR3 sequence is CSVELAYYGYTF. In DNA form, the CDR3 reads TGCAGCGTTGAACTGGCATACTATGGCTACACCTTC.

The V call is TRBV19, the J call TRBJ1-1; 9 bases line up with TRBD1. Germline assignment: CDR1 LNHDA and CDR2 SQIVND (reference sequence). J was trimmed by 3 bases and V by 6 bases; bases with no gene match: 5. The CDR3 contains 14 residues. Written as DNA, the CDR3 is TGTGCCAGTAGACAAGGGGACAGGGACACTGAAGCTTTCTTT. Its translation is CASRQGDRDTEAFF. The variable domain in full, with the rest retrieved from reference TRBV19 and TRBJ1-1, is DGGITQSPKYLFRKEGQNVTLSCEQNLNHDAMYWYRQDPGQGLRLIYYSQIVNDFQKGDIAEGYSVSREKKESFPLTVTSAQKNPTAFYLCASRQGDRDTEAFFGQGTRLTVV.

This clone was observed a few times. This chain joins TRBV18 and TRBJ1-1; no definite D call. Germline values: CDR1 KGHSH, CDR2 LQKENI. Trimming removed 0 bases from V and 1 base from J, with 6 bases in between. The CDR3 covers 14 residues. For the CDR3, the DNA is TGTGCCAGCTCACCACCGGGCAGGAACACTGAAGCTTTCTTT. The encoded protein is CASSPPGRNTEAFF.

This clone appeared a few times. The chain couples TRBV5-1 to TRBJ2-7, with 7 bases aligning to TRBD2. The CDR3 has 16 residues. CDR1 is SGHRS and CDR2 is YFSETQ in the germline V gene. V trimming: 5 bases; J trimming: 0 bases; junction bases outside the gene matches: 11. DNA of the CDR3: TGCGCCAGCAGACCCGCCAGCGGGGAGATCTCCTACGAGCAGTACTTC. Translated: CASRPASGEISYEQYF. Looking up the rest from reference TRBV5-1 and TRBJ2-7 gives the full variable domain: KAGVTQTPRYLIKTRGQQVTLSCSPISGHRSVSWYQQTPGQGLQFLFEYFSETQRNKGNFPGRFSGRQFSNSRSEMNVSTLELGDSALYLCASRPASGEISYEQYFGPGTRLTVT.